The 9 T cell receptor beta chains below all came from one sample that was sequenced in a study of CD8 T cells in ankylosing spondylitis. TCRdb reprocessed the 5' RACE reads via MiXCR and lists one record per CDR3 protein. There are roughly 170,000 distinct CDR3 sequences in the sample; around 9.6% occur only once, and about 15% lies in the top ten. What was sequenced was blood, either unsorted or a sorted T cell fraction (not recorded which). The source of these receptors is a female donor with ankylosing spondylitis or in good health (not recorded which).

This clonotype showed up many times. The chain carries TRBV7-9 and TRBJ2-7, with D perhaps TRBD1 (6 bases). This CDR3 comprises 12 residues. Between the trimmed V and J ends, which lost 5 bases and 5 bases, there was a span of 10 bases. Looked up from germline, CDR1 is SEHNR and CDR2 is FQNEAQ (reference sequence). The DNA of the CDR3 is TGTGCCAGCAGCACCGGGACACACGAGCAGTACTTC. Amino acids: CASSTGTHEQYF.

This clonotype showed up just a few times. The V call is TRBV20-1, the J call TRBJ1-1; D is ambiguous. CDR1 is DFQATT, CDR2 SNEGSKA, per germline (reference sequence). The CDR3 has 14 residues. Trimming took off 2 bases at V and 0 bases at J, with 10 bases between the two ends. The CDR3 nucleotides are TGCAGTGCTAGACTTGACGAGATGAACACTGAAGCTTTCTTT. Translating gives CSARLDEMNTEAFF.

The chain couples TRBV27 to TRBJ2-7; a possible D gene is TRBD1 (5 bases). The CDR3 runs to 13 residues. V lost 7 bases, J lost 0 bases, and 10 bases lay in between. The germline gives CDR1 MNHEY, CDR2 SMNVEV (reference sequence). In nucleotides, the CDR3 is TGTGCCAGCACCTTGGGGCCCTCCTACGAGCAGTACTTC. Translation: CASTLGPSYEQYF.

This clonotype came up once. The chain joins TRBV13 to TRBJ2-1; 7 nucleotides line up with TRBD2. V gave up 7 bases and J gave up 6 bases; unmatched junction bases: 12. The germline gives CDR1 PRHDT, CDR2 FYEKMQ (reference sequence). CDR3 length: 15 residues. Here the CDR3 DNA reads TGTGCCAGCACCCTACCCGGCGGGAGTTTCAATGAGCAGTTCTTC. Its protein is CASTLPGGSFNEQFF.

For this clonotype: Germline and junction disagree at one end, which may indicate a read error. The CDR3: CASSRTSGTLDF. DNA for the CDR3: TGCGCCAGCAGCCGAACATCCGGGACTCTGGATTTT. This chain uses TRBV4-3 with TRBJ1-3, with D possibly TRBD1 on 5 matching bases. The CDR3 contains 12 residues. From germline, CDR1 is LGHNA and CDR2 YSLEER.

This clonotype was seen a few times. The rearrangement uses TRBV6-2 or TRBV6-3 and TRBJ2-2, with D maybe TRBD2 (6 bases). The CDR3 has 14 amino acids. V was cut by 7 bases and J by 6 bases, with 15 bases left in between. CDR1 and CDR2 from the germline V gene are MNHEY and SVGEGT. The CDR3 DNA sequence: TGTGCCAGCATTCCAGCGGGTTTATCCGGGGAGCTGTTTTTT. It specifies CASIPAGLSGELFF.

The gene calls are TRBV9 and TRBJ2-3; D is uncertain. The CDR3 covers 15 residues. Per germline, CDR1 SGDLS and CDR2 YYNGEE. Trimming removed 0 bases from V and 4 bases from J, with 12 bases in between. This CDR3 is CASSVVGNPPDTQYF. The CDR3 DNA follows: TGTGCCAGCAGCGTAGTGGGTAACCCCCCAGATACGCAGTATTTT.

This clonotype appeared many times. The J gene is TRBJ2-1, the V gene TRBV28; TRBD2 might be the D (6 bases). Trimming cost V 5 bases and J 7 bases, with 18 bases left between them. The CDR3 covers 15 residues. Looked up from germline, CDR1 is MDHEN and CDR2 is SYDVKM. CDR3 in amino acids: CASSRPPGGTNEQFF. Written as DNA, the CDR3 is TGTGCCAGCAGTAGACCCCCCGGCGGGACTAATGAGCAGTTCTTC.

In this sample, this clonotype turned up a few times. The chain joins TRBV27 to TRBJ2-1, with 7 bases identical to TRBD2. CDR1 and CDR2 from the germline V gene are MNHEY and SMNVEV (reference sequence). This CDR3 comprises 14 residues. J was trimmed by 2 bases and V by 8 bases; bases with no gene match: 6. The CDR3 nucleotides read TGTGCCAGCGGTGCCGGGACTACCTACAATGAGCAGTTCTTC. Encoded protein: CASGAGTTYNEQFF.